The rows below give T cell receptor beta chains drawn from one sample of a study of CD8+ T cells in alopecia areata. Repertoires were generated with immunoSEQ multiplex PCR, while TCRdb's copy carries only in-frame clones and drops some. In the table there are over 150,000 clones, 63% of which are singletons. Specimen: CD4+ T cells sorted from blood, collected at week 0. All receptors derive from a human donor with alopecia areata. CDR3s include the opening cysteine and the closing phenylalanine or tryptophan. The order of the fields is D gene, clone size, V gene, J gene, CDR3 DNA, CDR3 protein. A D gene is named only where the DNA matches it firmly. A row's size may be missing; if present it is once, few, many or a size class.

>-|-|TRBV30|TRBJ1-6
TGTGCCTGGAGTCCCCTCACAGGGAGGAATTCACCCCTCCACTTT
CAWSPLTGRNSPLHF
>TRBD1|-|TRBV6-1|TRBJ1-1
TGTGCCAGCACTGTGGGACAGGCTACTGAAGCTTTCTTT
CASTVGQATEAFF
>-|few|TRBV29-1|TRBJ1-1
TGCAGCGTTGAGGATCCGGCCACTGAAGCTTTCTTT
CSVEDPATEAFF
>-|-|TRBV4-1|TRBJ2-1
TGCGCCAGCAGCCAAGACCCCTCCCGAGCGAGTGAGCAGTTCTTC
CASSQDPSRASEQFF
>TRBD1|few|TRBV9|TRBJ1-2
TGTGCCAGCAGTACAGGGGCCTATGGCTACACCTTC
CASSTGAYGYTF
>TRBD2|few|TRBV9|TRBJ2-5
TGTGCCAGCAGCGTACTTGGAGGGACTAGCGGGAGACAAGAGACCCAGTACTTC
CASSVLGGTSGRQETQYF
>-|many|TRBV4-1|TRBJ2-7
TGCGCCAGCAGCCAAGCCGATTTTCTCGGGGCCGACTACGAGCAGTACTTC
CASSQADFLGADYEQYF
>-|-|TRBV6-6|TRBJ2-6
TGTGCCGGTTCCCGCTCTGGGGCCAACGTCCTGACTTTC
CAGSRSGANVLTF
>-|few|TRBV30|TRBJ1-2
TGTGCCTGGAGTGAAATCTATGGCTACACCTTC
CAWSEIYGYTF
>-|-|TRBV9|TRBJ2-1
TGTGCCAGCAGCGTAGGAAGGGCCAATGAGCAGTTCTTC
CASSVGRANEQFF
>-|few|TRBV29-1|TRBJ2-6
TGCAGCGTTGGGTCCGGAGGGACTGGGGCCAACGTCCTGACTTTC
CSVGSGGTGANVLTF
>-|-|TRBV29-1|TRBJ1-1
TGCAGCGTAATGAAGCGCATGAACACTGAAGCTTTCTTT
CSVMKRMNTEAFF
>-|-|TRBV5-6|TRBJ2-7
TGTGCCAGCAGCCCCTGGGGGAGCTCCTACGAGCAGTACTTC
CASSPWGSSYEQYF
>TRBD1|once|TRBV9|TRBJ2-7
TGTGCCAGCGCTATAGACCCCGGGACAGGTAACTACGAGCAGTACTTC
CASAIDPGTGNYEQYF
>-|-|TRBV6-1|TRBJ1-5
TGTGCCAGCAGTGACAGTAAAGATCAGCCCCAGCATTTT
CASSDSKDQPQHF
>-|-|TRBV5-1|TRBJ2-5
TGCGCCAGCAGCAAACTCCAAGAGACCCAGTACTTC
CASSKLQETQYF
>-|-|TRBV6-5|TRBJ2-6
TGTGCCAGCAGTTCGGCTGGGGCCAACGTCCTGACTTTC
CASSSAGANVLTF
>-|-|TRBV4-3|TRBJ1-6
TGCGCCAGCAGCCATACGGGACGGGAAAATTCACCCCTCCACTTT
CASSHTGRENSPLHF
>-|-|TRBV7-8|TRBJ1-6
TGTGCCAGCAGCCCACCGTTCTCACCCCTCCACTTT
CASSPPFSPLHF
>TRBD2|-|TRBV2|TRBJ2-5
TGTGCCAGCAGGGGACTAGACCAAGAGACCCAGTACTTC
CASRGLDQETQYF
>-|-|TRBV5-1|TRBJ1-2
TGCGCCAGCAGCTTGTCCGACAGCCTTGGCTACACCTTC
CASSLSDSLGYTF
>TRBD1|few|TRBV29-1|TRBJ1-1
TGCAGCGTCGACCGGGACAGCCCCACTGAAGCTTTCTTT
CSVDRDSPTEAFF
>-|-|TRBV5-1|TRBJ1-5
TGCGCCAGCAGCTTGGACGGGGGCGGGAATCAGCCCCAGCATTTT
CASSLDGGGNQPQHF
>-|-|TRBV29-1|TRBJ2-7
TGCAGCGTGGGCTCTGTCACCTCCTACGAGCAGTACTTC
CSVGSVTSYEQYF
>TRBD2|-|TRBV10-1|TRBJ2-5
TGCGCCAGCAGTCAACAACTAGCGGGGGGCCAACGGACCCAGTACTTC
CASSQQLAGGQRTQYF
>-|-|TRBV29-1|TRBJ2-3
TGCAGCGTTGTCGGCAGGGCGACAGATACGCAGTATTTT
CSVVGRATDTQYF
>TRBD1|-|TRBV29-1|TRBJ1-1
TGCAGCGTTTACAGGGGTGAGGCTTTCTTT
CSVYRGEAFF
>-|-|TRBV29-1|TRBJ1-2
TGCAGCGTCGAGGTAGCACCCAACTATGGCTACACCTTC
CSVEVAPNYGYTF
>TRBD2|-|TRBV4-2|TRBJ2-3
TGTGCCAGCAGCCAATGGGGACTAGCGGGGGACACAGATACGCAGTATTTT
CASSQWGLAGDTDTQYF
>TRBD1|few|TRBV18|TRBJ1-1
TGTGCCAGCTCTCAAAAACAGGGGGCTGAAGCTTTCTTT
CASSQKQGAEAFF
>-|-|TRBV6-5|TRBJ2-2
TGTGCCAGCCGTCGACCCTCCACCGGGGAGCTGTTTTTT
CASRRPSTGELFF
>TRBD2|-|TRBV9|TRBJ2-3
TGTGCCAGCAGCGTGTTAGCGGGGGGGGGCACAGATACGCAGTATTTT
CASSVLAGGGTDTQYF
>TRBD1|few|TRBV18|TRBJ2-5
TGTGCCAGCTCGCACGGGACAGGGACTGAGACCCAGTACTTC
CASSHGTGTETQYF
>-|-|TRBV4-3|TRBJ2-3
TGCGCCAGCAGCCAAGATCTTACGCGGGGGCCAATTTCTAGCACAGATACGCAGTATTTT
CASSQDLTRGPISSTDTQYF
>TRBD1|-|TRBV5-1|TRBJ2-5
TGCGCCAGCACCAGGACAGGCTTGGGGGAGACCCAGTACTTC
CASTRTGLGETQYF
>TRBD1|-|TRBV9|TRBJ2-2
TGTGCCAGCAGCGCGGGACAGGGGAACACCGGGGAGCTGTTTTTT
CASSAGQGNTGELFF
>TRBD1|few|TRBV5-6|TRBJ1-3
TGTGCCAGCAGCTACAGGGGCTCTGGAAACACCATATATTTT
CASSYRGSGNTIYF
>-|-|TRBV30|TRBJ2-2
TGTGCCTGGGGACCGGTTGAAGTGTCCGGGGAGCTGTTTTTT
CAWGPVEVSGELFF
>-|-|TRBV30|TRBJ1-2
TGTGCCTCCTCCAGGGATCCCCTCTATGGCTACACCTTC
CASSRDPLYGYTF
>-|-|TRBV7-2|TRBJ1-5
TGTGCCAGCAGCCCAGGGTCGTTAGGGAATCAGCCCCAGCATTTT
CASSPGSLGNQPQHF
>-|-|TRBV6-6|TRBJ2-2
TGTGCCAGCAGGTCACAACGGAGCACCGGGGAGCTGTTTTTT
CASRSQRSTGELFF
>TRBD2|-|TRBV11-3|TRBJ2-1
TGTGCCAGCAGCTCATCGGCTAGCGGGGGGGCGAGTGAGCAGTTCTTC
CASSSSASGGASEQFF
>-|few|TRBV30|TRBJ2-7
TGTGCCTCTTGTGACAGAACAACCTACGAGCAGTACTTC
CASCDRTTYEQYF
>-|once|TRBV30|TRBJ2-4
TGTGCCTGGAGCGACGGATGGAACATTCAGTACTTC
CAWSDGWNIQYF
>-|-|TRBV5-1|TRBJ2-3
TGCGCAACAGGAGAAGACACAGATACGCAGTATTTT
CATGEDTDTQYF
>-|-|TRBV30|TRBJ1-4
TGTGCCTGGAGCGTCCGCTCGGCTGAAAAACTGTTTTTT
CAWSVRSAEKLFF
>-|few|TRBV29-1|TRBJ1-2
TGCAGCGTTGATGCCAGGGGACCAGGTGGCTACACCTTC
CSVDARGPGGYTF
>-|few|TRBV5-4|TRBJ2-3
TGTGCCAGCACCGAAACTGACATGGATACGCAGTATTTT
CASTETDMDTQYF
>-|-|TRBV5-6|TRBJ1-5
TGTGCCAGCCGCAAAGGAGGATTTAGCAATCAGCCCCAGCATTTT
CASRKGGFSNQPQHF
>-|-|TRBV7-6|TRBJ2-2
TGTGCCAGCAGCTTCCTTGGGGGGCTTATTAACACCGGGGAGCTGTTTTTT
CASSFLGGLINTGELFF
>TRBD2|once|TRBV9|TRBJ2-5
TGTGCCAGCAGCTCATTAGCGGGCCAAGAGACCCAGTACTTC
CASSSLAGQETQYF
>-|-|TRBV5-6|TRBJ1-1
TGTGCCAGCAGCTTGGCCCCCCAGATGGAAGCTTTCTTT
CASSLAPQMEAFF
>TRBD1|-|TRBV5-6|TRBJ2-5
TGTGCCAGCAGCTTGGCGAAGGGGGCGCGGGAGACCCAGTACTTC
CASSLAKGARETQYF
>-|few|TRBV11-1|TRBJ2-7
TGTGCCAGCAGCCGCACGGACTACGAGCAGTACTTC
CASSRTDYEQYF
>-|-|TRBV29-1|TRBJ1-2
TGCAGCGCTGTTGGGGAATATGGCTACACCTTC
CSAVGEYGYTF
>TRBD1|-|TRBV2|TRBJ1-4
TGTGCCAGCAGTGGCACTGAGGGGGCGCTTAATGAAAAACTGTTTTTT
CASSGTEGALNEKLFF
>TRBD1|few|TRBV30|TRBJ2-7
TGTGCCTGGAGTCTGGGACAGGGAAGCTCCTACGAGCAGTACTTC
CAWSLGQGSSYEQYF
>-|many|TRBV10-3|TRBJ2-3
TGTGCCATCAGTGTCGGGGCCTCTCAGTGGACGCAGTATTTT
CAISVGASQWTQYF
>TRBD2|few|TRBV5-1|TRBJ2-3
TGCGCCAGCACTTCAAACCATATAGCGGGACCCAGCACAGATACGCAGTATTTT
CASTSNHIAGPSTDTQYF
>TRBD1|-|TRBV30|TRBJ2-2
TGTGCCTTGGACAGGGATAACACCGGGGAGCTGTTTTTT
CALDRDNTGELFF